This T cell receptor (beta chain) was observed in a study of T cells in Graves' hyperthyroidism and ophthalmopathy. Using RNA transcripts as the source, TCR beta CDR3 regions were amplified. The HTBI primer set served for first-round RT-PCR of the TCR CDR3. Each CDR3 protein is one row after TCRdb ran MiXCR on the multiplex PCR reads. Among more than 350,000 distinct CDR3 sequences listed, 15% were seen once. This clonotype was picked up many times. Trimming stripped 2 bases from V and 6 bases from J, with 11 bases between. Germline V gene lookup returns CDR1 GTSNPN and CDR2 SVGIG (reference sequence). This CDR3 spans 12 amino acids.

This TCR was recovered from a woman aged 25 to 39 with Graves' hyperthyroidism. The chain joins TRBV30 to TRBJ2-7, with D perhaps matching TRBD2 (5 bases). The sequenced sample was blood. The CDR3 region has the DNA TGTGCCTGGAGTTTTACTAGTGGCGAGCAGTACTTC. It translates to CAWSFTSGEQYF.